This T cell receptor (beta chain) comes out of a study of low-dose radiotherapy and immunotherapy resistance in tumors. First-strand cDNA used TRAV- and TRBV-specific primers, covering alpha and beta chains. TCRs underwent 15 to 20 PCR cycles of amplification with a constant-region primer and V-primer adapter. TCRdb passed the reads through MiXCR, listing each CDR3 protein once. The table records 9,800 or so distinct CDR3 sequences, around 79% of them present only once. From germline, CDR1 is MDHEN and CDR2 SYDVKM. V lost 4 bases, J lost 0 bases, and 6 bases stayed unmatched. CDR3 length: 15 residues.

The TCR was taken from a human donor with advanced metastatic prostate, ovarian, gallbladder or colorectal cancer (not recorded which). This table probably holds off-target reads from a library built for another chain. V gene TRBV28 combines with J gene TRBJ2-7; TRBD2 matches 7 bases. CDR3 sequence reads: CASSSASGSSYEQYF. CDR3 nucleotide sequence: TGTGCCAGCAGTTCCGCTAGCGGAAGCTCCTACGAGCAGTACTTC.